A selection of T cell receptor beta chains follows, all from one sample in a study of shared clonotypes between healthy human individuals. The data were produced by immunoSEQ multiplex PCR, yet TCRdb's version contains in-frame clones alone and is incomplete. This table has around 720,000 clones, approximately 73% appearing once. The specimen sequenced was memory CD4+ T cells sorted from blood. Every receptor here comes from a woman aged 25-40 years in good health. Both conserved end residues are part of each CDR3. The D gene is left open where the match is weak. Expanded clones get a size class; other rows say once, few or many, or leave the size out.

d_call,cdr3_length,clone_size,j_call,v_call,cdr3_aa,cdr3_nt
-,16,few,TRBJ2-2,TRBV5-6,CASSLIGGGNTGELFF,TGTGCCAGCAGCTTGATTGGGGGAGGGAACACCGGGGAGCTGTTTTTT
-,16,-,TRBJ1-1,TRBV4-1,CASSQEILQGNTEAFF,TGCGCCAGCAGCCAAGAAATCCTCCAGGGGAACACTGAAGCTTTCTTT
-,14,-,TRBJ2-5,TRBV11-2,CASSLALAQETQYF,TGTGCCAGCAGCTTAGCCCTCGCTCAAGAGACCCAGTACTTC
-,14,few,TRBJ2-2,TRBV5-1,CASSLAAVTGELFF,TGCGCCAGCAGCTTGGCAGCTGTGACCGGGGAGCTGTTTTTT
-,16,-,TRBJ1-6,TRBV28,CASSLVRDSYNSPLHF,TGTGCCAGCAGTTTAGTGAGGGACTCCTATAATTCACCCCTCCACTTT
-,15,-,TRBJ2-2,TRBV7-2,CASSSLMRNTGELFF,TGTGCCAGCAGCTCCCTTATGCGGAACACCGGGGAGCTGTTTTTT
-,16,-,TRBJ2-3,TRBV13,CASSLNLRMIGDTQYF,TGTGCCAGCAGCTTAAATTTGAGAATGATCGGAGATACGCAGTATTTT
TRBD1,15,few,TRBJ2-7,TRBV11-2,CASSLAGGVRYEQYF,TGTGCCAGCAGCTTAGCAGGGGGCGTACGGTACGAGCAGTACTTC
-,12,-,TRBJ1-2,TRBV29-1,CSVTTDTYGYTF,TGCAGCGTAACCACCGATACCTATGGCTACACCTTC
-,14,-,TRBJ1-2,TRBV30,CAWSVNAGTGGYTF,TGTGCCTGGAGTGTAAACGCGGGGACCGGCGGCTACACCTTC
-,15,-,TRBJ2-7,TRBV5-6,CASSYLQGSGAEQYF,TGTGCCAGCAGCTACCTACAGGGGAGCGGGGCCGAGCAGTACTTC
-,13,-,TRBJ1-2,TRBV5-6,CASSLTGIYGYTF,TGTGCCAGCAGCTTGACAGGGATTTACGGCTACACCTTC
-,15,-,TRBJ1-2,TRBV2,CASTLESGVNYGYTF,TGTGCCAGCACACTCGAGTCAGGAGTTAACTATGGCTACACCTTC
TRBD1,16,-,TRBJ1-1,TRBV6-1,CASSESVPKGATEAFF,TGTGCCAGCAGTGAATCTGTGCCCAAGGGGGCCACTGAAGCTTTCTTT
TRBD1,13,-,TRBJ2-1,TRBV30,CAWSEQGTGTQFF,TGTGCCTGGAGTGAACAAGGGACAGGGACGCAGTTCTTC
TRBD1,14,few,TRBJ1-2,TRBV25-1,CASSESWTGGGYTF,TGTGCCAGCAGTGAATCTTGGACAGGGGGTGGCTACACCTTC
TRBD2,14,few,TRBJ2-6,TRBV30,CAWASGSGANVLTF,TGTGCCTGGGCTAGCGGCTCTGGGGCCAACGTCCTGACTTTC
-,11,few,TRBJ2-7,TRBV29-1,CSVVSDYEQYF,TGCAGCGTTGTTTCAGACTACGAGCAGTACTTC
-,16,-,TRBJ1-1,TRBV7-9,CASSPPGGKTVTEAFF,TGTGCCAGCAGCCCCCCCGGGGGCAAGACGGTCACTGAAGCTTTCTTT
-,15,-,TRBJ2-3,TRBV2,CASSEGKIAVDTQYF,TGTGCCAGCAGTGAAGGGAAGATAGCGGTAGATACGCAGTATTTT
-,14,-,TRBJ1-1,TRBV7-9,CASSTTGVNTEAFF,TGTGCCAGCAGCACGACAGGAGTGAACACTGAAGCTTTCTTT
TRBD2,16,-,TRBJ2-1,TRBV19,CASSGMGLAGGDEQFF,TGTGCCAGTAGTGGAATGGGACTAGCGGGAGGGGATGAGCAGTTCTTC
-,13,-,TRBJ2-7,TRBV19,CASSISQAYEQYF,TGTGCCAGTAGTATATCCCAAGCCTACGAGCAGTACTTC
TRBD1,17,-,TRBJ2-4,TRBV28,CASSSPGTGVAKNIQYF,TGTGCCAGCAGTTCGCCCGGGACAGGGGTAGCCAAAAACATTCAGTACTTC
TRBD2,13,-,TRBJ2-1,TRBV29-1,CSERLAGGNEQFF,TGCAGCGAACGACTAGCGGGAGGCAATGAGCAGTTCTTC
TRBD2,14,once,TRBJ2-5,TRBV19,CATRAVERGETQYF,TGTGCCACCCGGGCCGTAGAGCGGGGAGAGACCCAGTACTTC
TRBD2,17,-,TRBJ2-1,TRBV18,CASSSTEGLAGGDEQFF,TGTGCCAGCTCATCAACAGAGGGACTAGCGGGAGGAGATGAGCAGTTCTTC